Each of the 20 T cell receptor beta chains below was sequenced from the same sample in a study of spatial heterogeneity in lung cancer. MiXCR was run by TCRdb on the 5' RACE reads, yielding one entry per CDR3 protein. The sample has some 47,000 distinct CDR3 sequences, 7.6% seen once. Time point in this sample: sample taken at primary tumor resection. The input material, whole RNA from tumor, nontumor lung or frozen PBMC, was sequenced unsorted. The sample consisted of PBMCs, taken at surgery. The receptors shown here come from a female donor with early-stage non-small cell lung cancer.

This clonotype was detected a few times. The gene calls are TRBV6-6 and TRBJ1-1; 8 bases fit TRBD1. Germline V CDR1 and CDR2: MNHNY, SVGAGI (reference sequence). The V and J ends lost 6 bases and 1 base, in that order; junction bases with no gene match: 19. This CDR3 spans 19 amino acids. The CDR3 DNA sequence: TGTGCCAGCAGATCAGGGGGCGCAGGAGGCTGGTCGGAGAACACTGAAGCTTTCTTT. It encodes CASRSGGAGGWSENTEAFF.

The J gene is TRBJ1-1, the V gene TRBV4-1, with TRBD1 matching 9 bases. V gave up 2 bases and J gave up 1 base; unmatched junction bases: 14. This CDR3 has 19 residues. Germline V CDR1 and CDR2: MGHRA, YSYEKL. This chain's CDR3 is CASSQIEPGQGLRNTEAFF. The CDR3 DNA reads TGCGCCAGCAGCCAAATCGAACCGGGACAGGGTCTCCGGAACACTGAAGCTTTCTTT.

The V and J genes are TRBV18 and TRBJ2-1; unclear D gene. The germline gives CDR1 KGHSH, CDR2 LQKENI. V shed 1 base and J shed 0 bases, with 10 bases lying between them. There are 16 residues in the CDR3. The CDR3 nucleotides read TGTGCCAGCTCACCACAATCCAGAAGCTCCTACAATGAGCAGTTCTTC. Translation: CASSPQSRSSYNEQFF.

The rearrangement uses TRBV25-1 and TRBJ2-1, with 7 bases lining up with TRBD2. The CDR3 totals 16 residues. J was trimmed by 3 bases and V by 7 bases; bases with no gene match: 12. CDR1 MGHDK and CDR2 SYGVNS come from the germline V gene. The CDR3 DNA is TGTGCCAGCACCCCATGGGGGGGGGACTACTACAATGAGCAGTTCTTC. This codes for CASTPWGGDYYNEQFF. The entire variable domain, with the rest obtained from reference TRBV25-1 and TRBJ2-1, is as follows: EADIYQTPRYLVIGTGKKITLECSQTMGHDKMYWYQQDPGMELHLIHYSYGVNSTEKGDLSSESTVSRIRTEHFPLTLESARPSHTSQYLCASTPWGGDYYNEQFFGPGTRLTVL.

This clonotype was observed at least ten times. The chain couples TRBV4-3 to TRBJ2-3, with 14 bases aligning to TRBD2. With 4 bases clipped from V and 2 bases from J, the junction kept 14 bases outside the gene matches. Germline loops: CDR1 LGHNA, CDR2 YSLEER. The CDR3 loop spans 20 amino acids. The chain's CDR3 is CASSLVTRLAGGLITDTQYF. CDR3 DNA sequence: TGCGCCAGCAGCCTGGTAACCCGACTAGCGGGGGGGCTTATCACAGATACGCAGTATTTT.

A note on this clonotype: A clone one base away is much larger, so this may be a read error. In nucleotides, the CDR3 is TGTGCCAGCAGCCAATGGGCCCCGAACACCGGGGAGCTGTTTTTT. Translation gives CASSQWAPNTGELFF. V usage is TRBV14 and J usage is TRBJ2-2, with D hard to call. Trimming cost V 2 bases and J 0 bases, with 7 bases left between them. Germline loops: CDR1 SGHDN, CDR2 FVKESK. The CDR3 is 15 amino acids.

A few counts support this clonotype. The rearrangement joins TRBV5-4 to TRBJ1-6; 7 nucleotides agree with TRBD1. V gave up 5 bases and J gave up 8 bases; unmatched junction bases: 13. The CDR3 sequence is 16 residues long. The germline gives CDR1 SGHNT, CDR2 YYREEE (reference sequence). As DNA, the CDR3 is TGTGCCAGCAGTCGGGGACAGTTCCTTAAAGATTCACCCCTCCACTTT. Amino acids: CASSRGQFLKDSPLHF.

This rearrangement joins TRBV19 to TRBJ1-1; D may be TRBD1 (5 bases). The germline V gene has CDR1 LNHDA and CDR2 SQIVND (reference sequence). The V end was cut by 3 bases, the J end by 2 bases, with 10 bases between. This CDR3 comprises 14 residues. The CDR3, as DNA: TGTGCCAGTAGTATCGCAGGGCGCAACACTGAAGCTTTCTTT. Translation gives CASSIAGRNTEAFF.

This chain's CDR3 is CASSSIGGRGDTQYF. In DNA form, the CDR3 reads TGTGCCAGCAGTTCCATAGGAGGAAGGGGGGATACGCAGTATTTT. V and J are TRBV12-3 or TRBV12-4 and TRBJ2-3; perhaps TRBD1 as D (6 bases). The CDR3 is 15 residues long. Trimming pared 4 bases from V and 6 bases from J, leaving 17 bases between.

This sequence joins TRBV7-2 and TRBJ2-1; 12 bases are shared with TRBD1. The CDR3 runs 14 residues. Germline V gene lookup returns CDR1 SGHTA and CDR2 FQGNSA. Unmatched junction bases numbered 3, after V lost 5 bases and J lost 7 bases. The CDR3 DNA reads as TGTGCCAGCAGCGGGACAGGGGGCTGGAATGAGCAGTTCTTC. Translated, it gives CASSGTGGWNEQFF.

This clonotype was seen a handful of times. The chain carries TRBV20-1 and TRBJ1-2; 8 bases match TRBD1. V lost 5 bases and J lost 3; bases outside the gene matches: 8. The CDR3 runs 14 residues. The germline CDR1 and CDR2 sequences are DFQATT and SNEGSKA (reference sequence). The CDR3 is CSARPGGADYGYTF. CDR3 coding DNA: TGCAGTGCTCGCCCAGGGGGCGCGGACTATGGCTACACCTTC.

This clonotype was counted between two and nine times. The rearrangement links TRBV30 to TRBJ1-2; D unclear. V dropped 7 bases and J dropped 2 bases, with 14 bases sitting between them. The CDR3 length is 13 residues. Germline assignment: CDR1 GTSNPN and CDR2 SVGIG (reference sequence). The CDR3 reads CASRGGPNYGYTF. The CDR3 DNA reads TGTGCCTCCCGAGGAGGACCCAACTATGGCTACACCTTC.

This clonotype came up a few times. The V call is TRBV3-1, the J call TRBJ2-5, with 7 bases that match TRBD1. V lost 6 bases and J lost 5; bases outside the gene matches: 6. CDR1 is LGHDT, CDR2 YNNKEL, per germline (reference sequence). This CDR3 region has 13 residues. In nucleotides, the CDR3 is TGTGCCAGCAGTCTACAGGGGTCCGAGACCCAGTACTTC. It yields the protein CASSLQGSETQYF.

This clonotype was detected a few times. In DNA form, the CDR3 reads TGTGCCAGCAGGGAGGGAGCCGGTAGGGTTCGGCCCCAGCATTTT. Translation: CASREGAGRVRPQHF. The chain uses TRBV28 and TRBJ1-5, with unresolved D. V lost 6 bases and J lost 9, with 21 bases in between. There are 15 residues in the CDR3. The germline V gene encodes CDR1 MDHEN and CDR2 SYDVKM.

Of note for this clonotype: A clone one base away is much larger, so this may be a read error. The J gene is TRBJ1-2, the V gene TRBV25-1; 7 nucleotides align to TRBD1. This CDR3 comprises 15 residues. V was pared by 9 bases and J by 6 bases, with 16 bases of the junction left unmatched. The germline gives CDR1 MGHDK, CDR2 SYGVNS. As DNA, the CDR3 is TGTGCCAGAGAGGCCGGACAGGAACCCTACGATGGCTACACCTTC. This translates into CAREAGQEPYDGYTF.

This clonotype was seen at least ten times. V is TRBV6-5 and J is TRBJ1-1; the D gene is possibly TRBD1 (5 bases). V was clipped by 8 bases and J by 5 bases, with 15 bases between them. The germline gives CDR1 MNHEY, CDR2 SVGAGI. This CDR3 is 13 amino acids long. The CDR3 sequence: CASARGVGTEAFF. For the CDR3, the DNA is TGTGCCAGCGCACGGGGGGTGGGGACTGAAGCTTTCTTT.

This clonotype was recorded many times. The J gene is TRBJ2-2, the V gene TRBV6-2 or TRBV6-3; TRBD2 matches 9 bases. V lost 0 bases and J lost 3; bases outside the gene matches: 5. The length of the CDR3 is 17 residues. Germline loops: CDR1 MNHEY, CDR2 SVGEGT. The CDR3 region is CASSYSYASGDTGELFF. Here the CDR3 DNA reads TGTGCCAGCAGTTACTCGTATGCTAGCGGGGACACCGGGGAGCTGTTTTTT.

This clonotype has more than one count but fewer than ten. The chain is built from TRBV7-9 and TRBJ2-1; D is perhaps TRBD1 (6 bases). The V gene's germline CDR1 is SEHNR and CDR2 FQNEAQ (reference sequence). There are 15 residues in the CDR3. Trimming left V 3 bases short and J 3 bases short, with 12 bases between. CDR3 DNA: TGTGCCAGCAGCTTCCGAACAGGGAACTACAATGAGCAGTTCTTC. It yields the protein CASSFRTGNYNEQFF.

This clonotype came up a few times. The V and J genes are TRBV7-6 and TRBJ2-1; D is tentatively TRBD1 or TRBD2 (6 bases each). Looked up from germline, CDR1 is SGHVS and CDR2 is FNYEAQ. V was cut by 6 bases and J by 5 bases, with 14 bases left in between. This CDR3 contains 14 residues. The CDR3 DNA is TGTGCCAGCAGACGAGGGGGGCTGAACAATGAGCAGTTCTTC. This gives the protein CASRRGGLNNEQFF. Together with reference TRBV7-6 and TRBJ2-1, the CDR3 gives the full variable domain: GAGVSQSPRYKVTKRGQDVALRCDPISGHVSLYWYRQALGQGPEFLTYFNYEAQQDKSGLPNDRFSAERPEGSISTLTIQRTEQRDSAMYRCASRRGGLNNEQFFGPGTRLTVL.

The chain links TRBV7-9 to TRBJ1-1; the D is unclear. The CDR3 covers 15 residues. In germline, CDR1 is SEHNR, CDR2 FQNEAQ (reference sequence). Deletions cut 0 bases from V and 1 base from J, with 9 bases between. CDR3 amino acids: CASSLAIGRNTEAFF. The CDR3 coding sequence is TGTGCCAGCAGCTTAGCCATAGGGAGGAACACTGAAGCTTTCTTT.